One sample yielded the 21 T cell receptor beta chains listed below, sequenced in a study of control samples from healthy donors and cancer patients. The repertoire was sequenced with immunoSEQ multiplex PCR; TCRdb's copy has only in-frame clones and lacks some. The sample lists about 120,000 clones; more than 75% were seen once. Material for sequencing was blood. These receptors were collected from a woman in her 70s in good health.

This sequence joins TRBV7-2 and TRBJ1-1; D is perhaps TRBD1 (5 bases). The germline V and J ends were trimmed by 0 bases and 5 bases, with 19 bases remaining between them. Germline CDR1 reads SGHTA; CDR2 reads FQGNSA. The CDR3 extends over 17 amino acids. The CDR3 region has the DNA TGTGCCAGCAGCTTAGCGCTTGGGGGGTGGGCCGGGACTGAAGCTTTCTTT. Translation: CASSLALGGWAGTEAFF.

This chain joins TRBV18 and TRBJ1-4, with TRBD1 identical over 8 bases. The V gene's germline CDR1 is KGHSH and CDR2 LQKENI. The CDR3 loop spans 15 amino acids. Trimming at V came to 6 bases and at J to 8 bases, leaving 11 bases not matched to a gene. CDR3 nucleotides: TGTGCCAGCTCGGCTGACAGGGGAGGTGACGAAAAACTGTTTTTT. This gives the protein CASSADRGGDEKLFF.

The rearrangement links TRBV3-1 (or the pseudogene TRBV3-2) to TRBJ2-2; D call uncertain. The CDR3 has 18 amino acids. The germline V gene has CDR1 LGHDT and CDR2 YNNKEL (reference sequence). V was cut by 1 base and J by 0 bases, with 15 bases left in between. The CDR3 spells CASSQAEWTAANTGELFF. CDR3 DNA: TGTGCCAGCAGCCAAGCTGAATGGACCGCCGCGAACACCGGGGAGCTGTTTTTT.

J is TRBJ1-1 and V is TRBV19; a possible D gene is TRBD1 (6 bases). CDR3 length: 16 amino acids. Trimming shortened V by 10 bases and J by 0 bases, and 21 bases separated the two germline ends. Germline values: CDR1 LNHDA, CDR2 SQIVND (reference sequence). Here the CDR3 reads CATINPRGPMNTEAFF. CDR3 nucleotides: TGTGCCACCATCAACCCCCGGGGGCCCATGAACACTGAAGCTTTCTTT.

The rearrangement links TRBV3-1 (or the pseudogene TRBV3-2) to TRBJ2-5; no clear D gene. CDR3 size: 13 residues. Germline-derived CDR1 and CDR2 are LGHDT and YNNKEL (reference sequence). V dropped 2 bases and J dropped 4 bases, with 8 bases sitting between them. CDR3 nucleotides: TGTGCCAGCAGCCAACCCGGTGCAGAGACCCAGTACTTC. Residues: CASSQPGAETQYF.

The J gene is TRBJ1-2, the V gene TRBV7-9; D gene ambiguous. Germline loops: CDR1 SEHNR, CDR2 FQNEAQ (reference sequence). The V end lost 3 bases, the J end lost 6 bases, and 5 bases lay between the germline ends. The CDR3 contains 11 residues. Here the CDR3 reads CASSFVDGYTF. The CDR3 DNA reads as TGTGCCAGCAGCTTCGTTGATGGCTACACCTTC.

The chain is built from TRBV6-4 and TRBJ2-2; D is undetermined. Germline assignment: CDR1 MRHNA and CDR2 SNTAGT. The CDR3 runs 14 residues. V was trimmed by 3 bases and J by 6 bases, leaving 11 bases between them. The CDR3 is CASSDNWGPGELFF. The CDR3 nucleotides are TGTGCCAGCAGTGATAACTGGGGTCCCGGGGAGCTGTTTTTT.

The V gene is TRBV7-9, the J gene TRBJ1-1; D is unresolved. Trimming removed 8 bases from V and 1 base from J, with 11 bases in between. Germline values: CDR1 SEHNR, CDR2 FQNEAQ (reference sequence). The CDR3 extends over 13 amino acids. As DNA, the CDR3 is TGTGCCAGCTCGGAATTTGGGAACACTGAAGCTTTCTTT. This codes for CASSEFGNTEAFF.

V gene TRBV6-2 or TRBV6-3 combines with J gene TRBJ2-5; unclear D gene. V lost 5 bases to trimming and J lost 2 bases, with 9 bases between them. The CDR3 has 13 amino acids. Germline V gives CDR1 MNHEY, CDR2 SVGEGT. CDR3 region: CASSKESQETQYF. For the CDR3, the DNA is TGTGCCAGCAGTAAAGAATCTCAAGAGACCCAGTACTTC.

This clone has just one count. The chain recombines TRBV5-8 with TRBJ2-3; weak D call: TRBD1 (5 bases). Trimming removed 2 bases from V and 6 bases from J, with 13 bases in between. The CDR3 spans 14 residues. Germline V CDR1 and CDR2: SGHTS, YDEGEE. CDR3 nucleotide sequence: TGTGCCAGCAGCTTTGGGGCCAGTTCGGATACGCAGTATTTT. It is translated as CASSFGASSDTQYF.

Only a few counts were recorded for this clone. V gene TRBV9 combines with J gene TRBJ1-5; D remains ambiguous. The V end was cut by 0 bases, the J end by 4 bases, with 11 bases between. Germline V gene lookup returns CDR1 SGDLS and CDR2 YYNGEE. The CDR3 is 15 amino acids. CDR3 in amino acids: CASSVGPEGNQPQHF. CDR3 sequence (DNA): TGTGCCAGCAGCGTAGGGCCTGAGGGAAATCAGCCCCAGCATTTT.

The chain links TRBV27 to TRBJ1-1; the D gene is possibly TRBD1 (5 bases). Trimming cost V 2 bases and J 3 bases, with 13 bases left between them. Germline values: CDR1 MNHEY, CDR2 SMNVEV (reference sequence). This CDR3 spans 15 amino acids. CDR3 DNA: TGTGCCAGCAGTTTAGAACCGTCGGGGGACACTGAAGCTTTCTTT. Its protein product is CASSLEPSGDTEAFF.

The rearrangement joins TRBV19 to TRBJ1-5; D is perhaps TRBD1 (5 bases). Looked up from germline, CDR1 is LNHDA and CDR2 is SQIVND (reference sequence). This CDR3 region has 17 residues. V dropped 5 bases and J dropped 6 bases, with 23 bases sitting between them. DNA for the CDR3: TGTGCCAGTAGTCCGCCCCCAGGCAGGGCGGGGGGTCAGCCCCAGCATTTT. It encodes CASSPPPGRAGGQPQHF.

This chain connects TRBV2 to TRBJ1-6, with unresolved D. The V and J ends lost 6 bases and 7 bases respectively, with 10 bases between them. This CDR3 region has 13 residues. Germline V gene data show CDR1 as SNHLY and CDR2 as FYNNEI. The DNA for the CDR3 is TGTGCCAGCAGATTGAGGGAGAATTCACCCCTCCACTTT. It specifies CASRLRENSPLHF. Full variable domain (outside the CDR3, taken from reference TRBV2 and TRBJ1-6): EPEVTQTPSHQVTQMGQEVILRCVPISNHLYFYWYRQILGQKVEFLVSFYNNEISEKSEIFDDQFSVERPDGSNFTLKIRSTKLEDSAMYFCASRLRENSPLHFGNGTRLTVT.

The chain joins TRBV7-6 to TRBJ1-5; D not certain. CDR1 SGHVS and CDR2 FNYEAQ come from the germline V gene. CDR3 length equals 17 residues. V was pared by 4 bases and J by 3 bases, with 19 bases between. The CDR3 loop is CASSYGSAGPNNQPQHF. Written as DNA, the CDR3 is TGTGCCAGCAGCTACGGCTCTGCAGGCCCCAACAATCAGCCCCAGCATTTT.

The chain is built from TRBV27 and TRBJ1-5; 9 positions match TRBD1. The CDR3 is made up of 16 amino acids. Germline CDR1 and CDR2: MNHEY and SMNVEV (reference sequence). Trimming cost V 5 bases and J 0 bases; bases outside gene matches: 5. CDR3 region: CASSRTGVRSNQPQHF. The CDR3 DNA sequence: TGTGCCAGCAGTCGGACAGGGGTTCGTAGCAATCAGCCCCAGCATTTT.

The DNA of the CDR3 is TGTGCCAGCAGCGTAGGTCAGGGTTCCAATCAGCCCCAGCATTTT. It yields the protein CASSVGQGSNQPQHF. J is TRBJ1-5 and V is TRBV9; D may be TRBD1 (5 bases). Germline assignment: CDR1 SGDLS and CDR2 YYNGEE. Trimming shortened V by 0 bases and J by 3 bases, and 10 bases separated the two germline ends. The CDR3 runs to 15 residues.

The rearrangement joins TRBV4-3 to TRBJ1-1; D possibly corresponds to TRBD1 (5 bases). Per the germline V gene, CDR1 is LGHNA and CDR2 is YSLEER. The CDR3 extends over 14 amino acids. V was shortened by 4 bases and J by 2 bases, with 11 bases between the two germline ends. This chain's CDR3 is CASSRGDYNTEAFF. The CDR3 region has the DNA TGCGCCAGCAGCCGGGGGGACTATAACACTGAAGCTTTCTTT.

The chain has TRBV7-9 and TRBJ1-1; D perhaps matches TRBD1 (5 bases). V was trimmed by 0 bases and J by 6 bases, leaving 17 bases between them. CDR3 length: 16 amino acids. Germline loops: CDR1 SEHNR, CDR2 FQNEAQ (reference sequence). CDR3 in amino acids: CASSLAGAGSSAEAFF. CDR3 DNA sequence: TGTGCCAGCAGCTTAGCCGGGGCGGGCTCTAGCGCTGAAGCTTTCTTT. Combining the CDR3 with reference TRBV7-9 and TRBJ1-1 gives the whole variable domain DTGVSQNPRHKITKRGQNVTFRCDPISEHNRLYWYRQTLGQGPEFLTYFQNEAQLEKSRLLSDRFSAERPKGSFSTLEIQRTEQGDSAMYLCASSLAGAGSSAEAFFGQGTRLTVV.

The chain has TRBV5-1 and TRBJ2-5, with 7 bases that match TRBD2. This CDR3 region has 14 residues. The J segment lost 1 base and the V segment lost 1 base, leaving 1 base of the junction unmatched. The V gene's germline CDR1 is SGHRS and CDR2 YFSETQ. CDR3 sequence reads: CASSLSGTQETQYF. The CDR3 nucleotides read TGCGCCAGCAGCTTGAGCGGGACCCAAGAGACCCAGTACTTC.

This chain connects TRBV15 to TRBJ2-7; the match to TRBD2 covers 8 bases. V lost 2 bases and J lost 3; bases outside the gene matches: 3. Germline lookup yields CDR1 LNHNV and CDR2 YYDKDF (reference sequence). This CDR3 region has 14 residues. The DNA for the CDR3 is TGTGCCACCAGCAGATTAGCGGGGCACTACGAGCAGTACTTC. Its protein is CATSRLAGHYEQYF. The variable domain in full, with the rest retrieved from reference TRBV15 and TRBJ2-7, is DAMVIQNPRYQVTQFGKPVTLSCSQTLNHNVMYWYQQKSSQAPKLLFHYYDKDFNNEADTPDNFQSRRPNTSFCFLDIRSPGLGDTAMYLCATSRLAGHYEQYFGPGTRLTVT.